Listed below are T cell receptor beta chains from one sample, sequenced in a study of identical twins. Each CDR3 protein is one row after TCRdb ran MiXCR on the 5' RACE reads. The sample shows under 250,000 distinct CDR3 sequences, 12% of them seen only once. These records were also assigned to another study, of yellow fever vaccine responses in identical twins.

Sequenced: memory (CD45RO+) T cells sorted from blood. The receptor set was obtained from a woman between 18 and 29 years old in good health. Each CDR3 is given with its conserved first and last residue. A D gene is named only where the DNA matches it firmly. Expanded clones are given a class, and other clones once, few, many or no size at all.

cdr3_length j_call clone_size d_call v_call cdr3_nt cdr3_aa
14 TRBJ1-2 few - TRBV5-6 TGTGCCAGCAGCTTGGACAAGGGAGGCTATGGCTACACCTTC CASSLDKGGYGYTF
19 TRBJ1-1 many TRBD1 TRBV4-1 TGCGCCAGCAGCCAAGATCGTGGGACAGGGCGACCCCGGGGCACTGAAGCTTTCTTT CASSQDRGTGRPRGTEAFF
20 TRBJ2-6 few TRBD1 TRBV20-1 TGCAGTGCTAGAGATAGGAACGATTGGACAGGACCCTCTGGGGCCAACGTCCTGACTTTC CSARDRNDWTGPSGANVLTF
12 TRBJ1-2 many - TRBV7-9 TGTGCCAGCAGCTCACAGGGAGGAGGCTACACCTTC CASSSQGGGYTF
16 TRBJ2-7 - TRBD2 TRBV27 TGTGCCAGCAGTTCGCTCAGATTGGGACTAGCAGACGAGCAGTACTTC CASSSLRLGLADEQYF
15 TRBJ2-2 few - TRBV7-3 TGTGCCAGCAGCTTAAATCGGGATCGGGCCGGGGAGCTGTTTTTT CASSLNRDRAGELFF
17 TRBJ2-3 few TRBD2 TRBV10-1 TGCGCCAGCAGTGAGCTAGCGGGAGGGCCCGGCACAGATACGCAGTATTTT CASSELAGGPGTDTQYF
18 TRBJ2-3 few TRBD2 TRBV7-2 TGTGCCAGCAGCTTAAGGCTAGCGGGGGGCACTAGCACAGATACGCAGTATTTT CASSLRLAGGTSTDTQYF
13 TRBJ2-2 many - TRBV7-3 TGTGCCAGCAGCTTATTTCTCACCGGGGAGCTGTTTTTT CASSLFLTGELFF
13 TRBJ2-7 few - TRBV27 TGTGCCAGCAGTCACAGCCCTGCCTACGAGCAGTACTTC CASSHSPAYEQYF
14 TRBJ2-1 - TRBD1 TRBV3-1 TGTGCCAGCAGCCACCGGGACAGGGTCAATGAGCAGTTCTTC CASSHRDRVNEQFF
15 TRBJ1-1 - TRBD1 TRBV2 TGTGCCAGCAGTGAGGACAGGTCCTGGAACACTGAAGCTTTCTTT CASSEDRSWNTEAFF
16 TRBJ2-3 - TRBD2 TRBV20-1 TGCAGTGCTCATGCGAGAGGGACTAGCGGGACAGATACGCAGTATTTT CSAHARGTSGTDTQYF
17 TRBJ2-1 few - TRBV5-1 TGCGCCAGCAGCTTCGATCGGGGTTTTGCGGCCCCCAATGAGCAGTTCTTC CASSFDRGFAAPNEQFF
12 TRBJ2-7 - - TRBV5-1 TGCGCCAGCTTGCCTAGCGTCTACGAGCAGTACTTC CASLPSVYEQYF
14 TRBJ1-6 - - TRBV5-1 TGCGCCAGCAGCTCAGGGGCACCGGGTTCGGCCCTCCACTTT CASSSGAPGSALHF
17 TRBJ2-1 - TRBD2 TRBV29-1 TGCAGCGTCGGGACTAGCGGGAAGGTTAGCTCCTACAATGAGCAGTTCTTC CSVGTSGKVSSYNEQFF
14 TRBJ2-3 many TRBD2 TRBV20-1 TGCAGTGCATCCGGGACTAGCGGGAGCGATACGCAGTATTTT CSASGTSGSDTQYF
19 TRBJ2-1 few TRBD2 TRBV7-8 TGTGCCAGCCCCGGGGGGAGAGTAGGACTAGCGGAGCCGGGAAATGAGCAGTTCTTC CASPGGRVGLAEPGNEQFF
14 TRBJ1-2 many - TRBV29-1 TGCAGCGCCAACCCTGGGGGCGTGAGCTATGGCTACACCTTC CSANPGGVSYGYTF
17 TRBJ2-1 - - TRBV12-3/TRBV12-4 TGTGCCAGCAGTCCCCCGGGGGCGCCCCCCCCCTACAATGAGCAGTTCTTC CASSPPGAPPPYNEQFF
18 TRBJ2-3 few TRBD2 TRBV11-2 TGTGCCAGCAGCTTAAGGGGGCTAGCGGGAGGAATCACAGATACGCAGTATTTT CASSLRGLAGGITDTQYF
13 TRBJ1-2 many TRBD1 TRBV3-1 TGTGCCAGCAGCCAACGACAGGGCGCTGGCTACACCTTC CASSQRQGAGYTF
15 TRBJ2-7 few - TRBV15 TGTGCCACCAGCAGAGAACGGCCAGATTTCTACGAGCAGTACTTC CATSRERPDFYEQYF
15 TRBJ2-7 few TRBD2 TRBV12-3/TRBV12-4 TGTGCCAGCAGTTCGGGACTAGCGGGGGGGCGCGAGCAGTACTTC CASSSGLAGGREQYF
15 TRBJ2-3 - TRBD2 TRBV10-3 TGTGCCATCACCAACGGACTAGGAGGGACAGATACGCAGTATTTT CAITNGLGGTDTQYF
14 TRBJ2-3 many - TRBV5-1 TGCGCCAGCAGCCCGGGGAGATCCACAGATACGCAGTATTTT CASSPGRSTDTQYF
15 TRBJ1-5 few - TRBV6-2/TRBV6-3 TGTGCCAGCGGTTTAAGGGTCGAAGGCAATCAGCCCCAGCATTTT CASGLRVEGNQPQHF
14 TRBJ2-7 few - TRBV10-2 TGCGCCAGCAGTGAGTTCGGGAGCGCCTACGAGCAGTACTTC CASSEFGSAYEQYF
13 TRBJ1-4 - TRBD1 TRBV19 TGTGCCAGTAGTACAGGGGGCCGGACAGGCATGTTTTTT CASSTGGRTGMFF
15 TRBJ2-2 many - TRBV12-3/TRBV12-4 TGTGCCAGCAGTTACGACAGGTCGAACACCGGGGAGCTGTTTTTT CASSYDRSNTGELFF
14 TRBJ2-4 many - TRBV27 TGTGCCAGCAGTTTAAAGGGGCCCAAAAACATTCAGTACTTC CASSLKGPKNIQYF
15 TRBJ2-7 few TRBD1 TRBV7-2 TGTGCCAGCAGCTCAAACAGGGGGCGCGTCAACGAGCAGTACTTC CASSSNRGRVNEQYF
16 TRBJ1-6 few - TRBV5-4 TGTGCCAGCAGCTTGGGGGCAGGACAGACTAATTCACCCCTCCACTTT CASSLGAGQTNSPLHF
14 TRBJ2-3 many TRBD1 TRBV29-1 TGCAGCGCATCCGGGACAGGGGGCTCTGATACGCAGTATTTT CSASGTGGSDTQYF
15 TRBJ2-3 - - TRBV1 TGCACCAGCACCTTACTAGCGGGATTCACAGATACGCAGTATTTT CTSTLLAGFTDTQYF
15 TRBJ2-6 - - TRBV28 TGTGCCAGCACCCAGGGGGGGGAAGGGGCCAACGTCCTGACTTTC CASTQGGEGANVLTF
16 TRBJ1-5 few - TRBV20-1 TGCAGTGCTAGAGATATGCGGGGTGGAAGCAATCAGCCCCAGCATTTT CSARDMRGGSNQPQHF
16 TRBJ2-3 few TRBD2 TRBV7-2 TGTGCCAGCAGCTTATGGGTTAGCGGGGGGCAGGGTACGCAGTATTTT CASSLWVSGGQGTQYF
14 TRBJ2-7 - - TRBV5-6 TGTGCCAGCAGCCGAGGCACGGGGACCGCGGGGCAGTACTTC CASSRGTGTAGQYF
14 TRBJ2-2 many - TRBV14 TGTGCCAGCAGCCAAGTTTGGAACACCGGGGAGCTGTTTTTT CASSQVWNTGELFF
13 TRBJ2-7 many - TRBV5-1 TGCGCCAGCAGCTTTTTTGGGACCTACGAGCAGTACTTC CASSFFGTYEQYF
16 TRBJ2-7 few - TRBV6-1 TGTGCCAGCACCTCGACCGGGACGAAAGGGGTCTACGAGCAGTACTTC CASTSTGTKGVYEQYF
14 TRBJ1-1 many - TRBV7-2 TGTGCCAGCCGACCTGACAGGAAGAACACTGAAGCTTTCTTT CASRPDRKNTEAFF
16 TRBJ2-3 many TRBD1 TRBV24-1 TGTGCCACCAGTGAAAGGGGACAGGAAGGGAGAGATACGCAGTATTTT CATSERGQEGRDTQYF
14 TRBJ2-1 few TRBD2 TRBV7-2 TGTGCCAGCAGCCGAGAACTAGCGGCCAATGAGCAGTTCTTC CASSRELAANEQFF
17 TRBJ2-1 few TRBD1 TRBV28 TGTGCCAGCAGCCCCGGGACAGGGTTGTTTGGGTACAATGAGCAGTTCTTC CASSPGTGLFGYNEQFF
15 TRBJ1-1 - - TRBV7-2 TGTGCCAGCAGCTTATTCCAGGGGCAGAACACTGAAGCTTTCTTT CASSLFQGQNTEAFF
15 TRBJ2-1 few TRBD2 TRBV6-1 TGTGCCACCGCAACGGGACTAGCGGTATACAATGAGCAGTTCTTC CATATGLAVYNEQFF
16 TRBJ2-5 medium-sized - TRBV24-1 TGTGCCACCAGTGGAGCGGCGCGGGGTGCCCAAGAGACCCAGTACTTC CATSGAARGAQETQYF
15 TRBJ2-7 few - TRBV19 TGTGCCAGTAGCCCAACGATGGAGGGGCATGGCGAGCAGTACTTC CASSPTMEGHGEQYF
14 TRBJ2-7 - - TRBV5-1 TGCGCCAGCAGCTTGAGGGGGGCCACCCCCGAGCAGTACTTC CASSLRGATPEQYF
13 TRBJ2-2 few - TRBV6-4 TGTGCCAGCAGTCCGGGATCCACAGGGGAGCTGTTTTTT CASSPGSTGELFF
15 TRBJ1-2 - TRBD1 TRBV7-8 TGTGCCAGCAGCTTAGCCGACAGGGCGTTATATGGCTACACCTTC CASSLADRALYGYTF
13 TRBJ2-1 few TRBD2 TRBV3-1 TGTGCCAGCAGCCAAGGGCTAGCGGGGGACAGGTTCTTC CASSQGLAGDRFF
14 TRBJ1-1 many - TRBV12-3/TRBV12-4 TGTGCCAGCAGTTTAGCCGAGGGCTCCACTGAAGCTTTCTTT CASSLAEGSTEAFF
16 TRBJ2-1 few TRBD2 TRBV9 TGTGCCAGCAGCGCCGAGGGGCTAGCGGCCTACAATGAGCAGTTCTTC CASSAEGLAAYNEQFF
13 TRBJ1-1 - - TRBV28 TGTGCCAGTTCCCCGAGGGCGAACACTGAAGCTTTCTTT CASSPRANTEAFF